The text below deals with one TCR beta chain. Produced via immunoSEQ multiplex PCR; TCRdb's table is partial and in-frame only. The sample yields about 100,000 clones, roughly nine tenths seen once. The length of the CDR3 is 14 residues. In germline, CDR1 is KGHSH, CDR2 LQKENI. V shed 4 bases and J shed 1 base, with 10 bases lying between them. These data belong to a study of blood T cell repertoires in COVID-19. In the study overall: Whether acute or convalescent, the COVID-19 samples came from the United States, Italy and Spain.

The chain links TRBV18 to TRBJ2-5; tentatively, D is TRBD2 (6 bases). Sequenced sample: peripheral blood. This sequence originates from a man between 50 and 59 years old with active COVID-19. CDR3 DNA sequence: TGTGCCAGCTCACTTCTCGGGGGCCAAGAGACCCAGTACTTC. It encodes CASSLLGGQETQYF.